What follows are 8 T cell receptor beta chains derived from one specimen sequenced in a study of tumor-infiltrating lymphocytes in primary liver carcinoma. Unsorted whole blood supplied the RNA, and germline DNA was extracted too. The researchers produced TCR beta cDNA from roughly 500 ng total RNA with a constant-region primer. Modified slightly, ARM-PCR produced TCR beta libraries over three nested multiplex PCR rounds. The first two PCR rounds used TRBV1-TRBV30 forward primers with a C-beta reverse primer, 10 to 11 cycles each. Each CDR3 protein is one row after TCRdb ran MiXCR on the multiplex PCR reads. Of fewer than 350,000 distinct CDR3 sequences listed, around 60% are singletons. The sequenced sample was peripheral blood. The receptors shown here come from a man aged 40-50 years with primary liver carcinoma and hepatitis B virus infection.

V and J are TRBV11-2 and TRBJ2-2, with D uncertain. The CDR3 is made up of 15 amino acids. Germline V lookup: CDR1 SGHAT, CDR2 FQNNGV. CDR3 coding DNA: TGTACCGGCAGCGCCACCTTGTCGAACACCGGGGAGCTGTTTTTT. Translated, it gives CTGSATLSNTGELFF.

Comment on this clonotype: This may stem from a read error, because a much larger clone lies one nucleotide away. This sequence joins TRBV6-2 or TRBV6-3 and TRBJ2-7; D not resolved. Looked up from germline, CDR1 is MNHEY and CDR2 is SVGEGT. The CDR3 runs 16 residues. The CDR3, as DNA: TGTGCCAACAGTTACTCGAGGTACACGAGCTCCTACGAGCAGTACTTC. Translating gives CANSYSRYTSSYEQYF.

The J gene is TRBJ2-1, the V gene TRBV10-2; D ambiguous. The CDR3 is 14 amino acids. Deletions cut 2 bases from V and 7 bases from J, with 12 bases between. Germline loops: CDR1 WSHSY, CDR2 SAAADI. CDR3 nucleotide sequence: TGCGCCAGCAGTGAGCGGGTCGGTGATAATGAGCAGTTCTTC. The encoded protein is CASSERVGDNEQFF.

This clonotype appeared many times. This sequence joins TRBV6-6 and TRBJ2-7; no firm D call. Germline CDR1 is MNHNY and CDR2 is SVGAGI (reference sequence). This CDR3 has 15 residues. With 0 bases removed from V and 0 bases from J, the gap between germline ends came to 9 bases. CDR3 in DNA: TGTGCCAGCAGTTACTCGGGCGAATACTCCTACGAGCAGTACTTC. Translated: CASSYSGEYSYEQYF.

The sample holds many counts of this clonotype. The chain links TRBV6-2 or TRBV6-3 to TRBJ2-1; D is possibly TRBD1 (5 bases). The CDR3 has 13 amino acids. V lost 6 bases and J 10 bases, leaving 16 bases between the germline ends. Germline V gene sequence: CDR1 MNHEY, CDR2 SVGEGT. CDR3 protein: CASSQLIRTEQFF. In DNA, the CDR3 is TGTGCCAGCAGCCAATTAATACGGACAGAGCAGTTCTTC.

This clonotype was found once. This may be a read error, as it is one base from a much larger clone. This chain joins TRBV10-3 and TRBJ2-5; 14 bases align to TRBD2. Germline CDR1 reads ENHRY; CDR2 reads SYGVKD. The CDR3 has 15 amino acids. CDR3 protein: CATTPGTSGGETQCF. CDR3 DNA: TGTGCCACCACCCCCGGGACTAGCGGGGGAGAGACCCAGTGCTTC.

This clonotype was observed a single time. A much more abundant neighbour one base away suggests this may be a read error. The chain combines TRBV4-2 with TRBJ2-1, with 12 bases lining up with TRBD2. Germline CDR1 LGHNA, CDR2 YNFKEQ. The CDR3 length is 15 residues. The CDR3 sequence is CASSQSSGRADEHFF. The CDR3 DNA reads TGTGCCAGCAGCCAGTCTAGCGGGAGGGCCGATGAGCACTTCTTC.

The V and J genes are TRBV6-1 and TRBJ1-5, with D possibly matching TRBD1 (6 bases). CDR3 length equals 16 residues. Trimming took 5 bases from V and 4 from J, leaving 18 bases between them. CDR1 and CDR2 from the germline V gene are MNHNS and SASEGT. DNA for the CDR3: TGTGCCAGCAGTCCGCAGGGGCTGACCCTAAATCAGCCCCAGCATTTT. As protein: CASSPQGLTLNQPQHF.